Sequencing of this T cell receptor (beta chain) was carried out in a study of cytomegalovirus exposure and HLA in healthy donors. Primers for the PCR totalled 60 Vbeta and 13 Jbeta. Some clones are missing from TCRdb's copy, which holds only in-frame ones; the method was immunoSEQ multiplex PCR. Found here are about 150,000 clones, about 76% of them singletons; the top ten hold 7.7%. Concerning this clone: The target antigen is unknown.

Findings and caveats of the study: As was reported, the classifier diagnosed cytomegalovirus status with high specificity and sensitivity.

In germline, CDR1 is SGHTA, CDR2 FQGTGA. V shed 4 bases and J shed 1 base, with 9 bases lying between them. This CDR3 has 14 residues. The sequence was collected from a man aged 30 to 39 in good health and CMV-seropositive. Specimen: PBMCs. The rearrangement joins TRBV7-3 to TRBJ2-3, with D perhaps TRBD2 (6 bases). The CDR3 loop is CASSSPGGTDTQYF. Written as DNA, the CDR3 is TGTGCCAGCAGCTCGCCGGGAGGCACAGATACGCAGTATTTT. The entire variable domain, with the rest obtained from reference TRBV7-3 and TRBJ2-3, is as follows: GAGVSQTPSNKVTEKGKYVELRCDPISGHTALYWYRQSLGQGPEFLIYFQGTGAADDSGLPNDRFFAVRPEGSVSTLKIQRTERGDSAVYLCASSSPGGTDTQYFGPGTRLTVL.